This TCR beta chain was captured in a study of T cells in localized non-small cell lung cancer. Study findings and constraints: Measurement of T cell clonality placed uninvolved adjacent lung highest, above the level in tumor. Because sequencing included only one region (of the tumor), heterogeneity remains possible. In the blood, greater T cell density corresponded to longer overall survival.

Assay: immunoSEQ multiplex PCR; the TCRdb copy retains only in-frame clones and omits some. The table shows more than 15,000 clones, with approximately 89% occurring only once. Concerning this clone itself: Antigen unknown.

This CDR3 region has 15 residues. Per the germline V gene, CDR1 is LNHDA and CDR2 is SQIVND (reference sequence). The junction had 10 bases not matched to a gene; V was cut back by 5 bases and J by 5 bases. The J gene is TRBJ2-7, the V gene TRBV19, with 9 bases that match TRBD1. Source: peripheral blood, taken before any cancer treatment. The sequence was obtained from a female donor older than 55 with stage III squamous cell lung carcinoma. The CDR3: CASSPGTGIAHEQYF. Here the CDR3 DNA reads TGTGCCAGTAGTCCGGGGACAGGGATCGCCCACGAGCAGTACTTC. The variable domain in full, completed from reference TRBV19 and TRBJ2-7, reads DGGITQSPKYLFRKEGQNVTLSCEQNLNHDAMYWYRQDPGQGLRLIYYSQIVNDFQKGDIAEGYSVSREKKESFPLTVTSAQKNPTAFYLCASSPGTGIAHEQYFGPGTRLTVT.